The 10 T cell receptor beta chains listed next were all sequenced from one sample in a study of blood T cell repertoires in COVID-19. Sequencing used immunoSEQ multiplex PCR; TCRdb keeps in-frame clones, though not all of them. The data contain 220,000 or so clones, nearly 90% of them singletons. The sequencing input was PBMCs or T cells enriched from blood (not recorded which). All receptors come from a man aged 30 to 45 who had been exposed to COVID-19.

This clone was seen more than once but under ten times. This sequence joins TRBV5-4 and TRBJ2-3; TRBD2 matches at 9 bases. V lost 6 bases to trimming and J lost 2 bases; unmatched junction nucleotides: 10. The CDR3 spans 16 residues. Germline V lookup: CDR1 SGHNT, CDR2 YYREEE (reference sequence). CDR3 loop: CASTSAGGRDTDTQYF. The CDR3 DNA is TGTGCCAGCACTTCTGCGGGGGGGCGAGACACAGATACGCAGTATTTT.

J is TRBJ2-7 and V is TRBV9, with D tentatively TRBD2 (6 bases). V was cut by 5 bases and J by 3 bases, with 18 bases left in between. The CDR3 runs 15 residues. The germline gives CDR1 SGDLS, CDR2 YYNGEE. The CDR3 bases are TGTGCCAGCAGTAGCCTGGAGGGGTTCAACTACGAGCAGTACTTC. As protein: CASSSLEGFNYEQYF. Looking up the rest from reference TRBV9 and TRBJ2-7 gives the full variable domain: DSGVTQTPKHLITATGQRVTLRCSPRSGDLSVYWYQQSLDQGLQFLIQYYNGEERAKGNILERFSAQQFPDLHSELNLSSLELGDSALYFCASSSLEGFNYEQYFGPGTRLTVT.

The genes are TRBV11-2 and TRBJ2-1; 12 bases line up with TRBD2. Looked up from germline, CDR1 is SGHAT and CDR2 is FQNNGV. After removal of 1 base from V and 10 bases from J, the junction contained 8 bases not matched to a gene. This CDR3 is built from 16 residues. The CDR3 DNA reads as TGTGCCAGCAGCTTAGTCCGACTAGCGGGGGCCGAGGAGCAGTTCTTC. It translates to CASSLVRLAGAEEQFF.

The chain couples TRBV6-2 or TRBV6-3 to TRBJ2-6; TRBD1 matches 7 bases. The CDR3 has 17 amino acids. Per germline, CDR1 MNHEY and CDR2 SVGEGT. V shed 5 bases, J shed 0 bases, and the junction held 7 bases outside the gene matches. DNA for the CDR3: TGTGCCAGCAGTCCCCCGGACAGGAGCTCTGGGGCCAACGTCCTGACTTTC. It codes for CASSPPDRSSGANVLTF.

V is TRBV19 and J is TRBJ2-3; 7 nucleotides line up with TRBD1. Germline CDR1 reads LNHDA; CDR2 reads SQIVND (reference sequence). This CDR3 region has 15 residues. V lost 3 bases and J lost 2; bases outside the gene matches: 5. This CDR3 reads CASSMRTGDTDTQYF. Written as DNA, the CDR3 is TGTGCCAGTAGTATGAGGACAGGAGACACAGATACGCAGTATTTT.

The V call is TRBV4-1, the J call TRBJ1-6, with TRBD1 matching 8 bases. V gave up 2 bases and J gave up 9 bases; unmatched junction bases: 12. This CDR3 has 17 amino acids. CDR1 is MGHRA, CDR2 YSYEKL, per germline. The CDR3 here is CASSQFGTGGDSSPLHF. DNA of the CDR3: TGCGCCAGCAGCCAATTTGGGACAGGTGGGGATAGTTCACCCCTCCACTTT.

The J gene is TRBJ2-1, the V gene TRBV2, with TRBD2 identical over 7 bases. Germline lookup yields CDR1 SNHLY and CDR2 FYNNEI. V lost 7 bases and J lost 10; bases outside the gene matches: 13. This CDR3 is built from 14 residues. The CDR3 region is CASKIGLVLLEQFF. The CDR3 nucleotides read TGTGCCAGCAAGATAGGACTAGTACTACTCGAGCAGTTCTTC.

For the CDR3, the DNA is TGTGCCAGCAGTGAGGACCGGGAGGTCTACGAGCAGTACTTC. Residues: CASSEDREVYEQYF. The chain recombines TRBV6-2 or TRBV6-3 with TRBJ2-7; 7 bases map to TRBD2. Germline CDR1 reads MNHEY; CDR2 reads SVGEGT. The CDR3 totals 14 residues. Trimming at V came to 5 bases and at J to 3 bases, leaving 7 bases not matched to a gene.

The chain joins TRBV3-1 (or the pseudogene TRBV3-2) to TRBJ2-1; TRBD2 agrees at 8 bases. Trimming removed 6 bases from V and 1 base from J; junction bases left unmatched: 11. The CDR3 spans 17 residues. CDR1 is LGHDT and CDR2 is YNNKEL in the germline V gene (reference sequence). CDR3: CASSLNLGGVSYNEQFF. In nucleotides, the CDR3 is TGTGCCAGCAGTCTTAATCTCGGGGGGGTATCCTACAATGAGCAGTTCTTC.

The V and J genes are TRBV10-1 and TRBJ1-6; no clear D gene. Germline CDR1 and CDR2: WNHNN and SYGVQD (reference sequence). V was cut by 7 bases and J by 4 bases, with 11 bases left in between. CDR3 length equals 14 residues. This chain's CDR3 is CASTMRRYNSPLHF. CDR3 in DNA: TGCGCCAGCACCATGAGGCGTTATAATTCACCCCTCCACTTT.